This T cell receptor (beta chain) was recovered during a study of cytomegalovirus exposure and HLA in healthy donors. This PCR relied on a set of 60 Vbeta primers and 13 Jbeta primers. TCRdb's table, derived via immunoSEQ multiplex PCR, lists solely in-frame clones and lacks some. Found here are fewer than 120,000 clones, around 80% of them singletons; the top ten hold less than 7.5%. The germline V gene encodes CDR1 LNHNV and CDR2 YYDKDF (reference sequence). The CDR3 is made up of 16 amino acids. V gave up 0 bases and J gave up 4 bases; unmatched junction bases: 7. The gene calls are TRBV15 and TRBJ2-3, with 7 bases lining up with TRBD2. The clonotype comes from a man aged 30 to 39 in good health and CMV-seropositive. The material sequenced was PBMCs. The CDR3 region has the DNA TGTGCCACCAGCAGAGACCCAGCGGGGAATTCAGATACGCAGTATTTT. Translation: CATSRDPAGNSDTQYF.